These T cell receptor beta chains were read from a single sample in a study of T cell changes during pregnancy in multiple sclerosis. Sequenced by immunoSEQ multiplex PCR; TCRdb stores in-frame clones only, minus some. The sample lists some 70,000 clones; 90% were seen once. The sequences come from peripheral blood, collected after pregnancy. Receptor source: a female donor in good health, enrolled as a control in a pregnancy study. Both conserved end residues are part of each CDR3. The D gene is left open where the match is weak. Only some rows state a clone size, as once, few, many or a class for expanded clones.

>TRBJ1-5|.|.|15|TRBV5-4
TGTGCCAGCAGCCCAAAGAGGGGGACGAATCAGCCCCAGCATTTT
CASSPKRGTNQPQHF
>TRBJ2-7|.|.|16|TRBV5-4
TGTGCCAGCAGCTTGGTCGTCGGACCAGGGCCCTACGAGCAGTACTTC
CASSLVVGPGPYEQYF
>TRBJ2-7|.|TRBD1|15|TRBV7-8
TGTGCCAGCAGCTCCCGACAGGGCGGGCCCTACGAGCAGTACTTC
CASSSRQGGPYEQYF
>TRBJ1-3|.|.|18|TRBV30
TGTGCCTGGAGGGTTCTCGGGGGGGACCCAAGCTCTGGAAACACCATATATTTT
CAWRVLGGDPSSGNTIYF
>TRBJ1-6|.|.|14|TRBV9
TGTGCCAGCAGCGTCCGAGGGTCAAATTCACCCCTCCACTTT
CASSVRGSNSPLHF
>TRBJ2-3|.|.|14|TRBV5-4
TGTGCCAGCAGCAAGGACACGACCACAGATACGCAGTATTTT
CASSKDTTTDTQYF
>TRBJ1-5|.|TRBD1|16|TRBV27
TGTGCCAGCAGAGAACAGGGGACCCATAGCAATCAGCCCCAGCATTTT
CASREQGTHSNQPQHF
>TRBJ1-6|.|.|16|TRBV7-2
TGTGCCAGCAGCTCCACTCCAGGTCCGATGCGTTCACCCCTCCACTTT
CASSSTPGPMRSPLHF
>TRBJ1-1|.|TRBD1|15|TRBV5-4
TGTGCCAGCAGCACACGGGACAGGGGAGGGAATGAAGCTTTCTTT
CASSTRDRGGNEAFF
>TRBJ2-1|.|TRBD2|14|TRBV29-1
TGCAGCGTAAAAGGGCTAGCGGGGCTGCGAGAGCAGTTCTTC
CSVKGLAGLREQFF
>TRBJ2-7|few|TRBD2|16|TRBV27
TGTGCCAGCAGTCCCCGGACTAGCGGGAGCCCCTACGAGCAGTACTTC
CASSPRTSGSPYEQYF
>TRBJ2-7|.|.|16|TRBV15
TGTGCCACCAGCCCCCTCGAGAGAGCTGAGTTCTACGAGCAGTACTTC
CATSPLERAEFYEQYF
>TRBJ1-2|.|TRBD1|14|TRBV15
TGTGCCACCAGCACCCGGACTGACAGGGTCGTCTACACCTTC
CATSTRTDRVVYTF
>TRBJ2-1|once|.|13|TRBV5-1
TGCGCCAGCAGCTTGGGTCCGGCAGGGGAGCAGTTCTTC
CASSLGPAGEQFF
>TRBJ2-1|.|.|15|TRBV12-5
TGTGCTAGTGGTCATACTCCCGTCTCCTACAATGAGCAGTTCTTC
CASGHTPVSYNEQFF
>TRBJ1-1|.|.|17|TRBV4-3
TGCGCCAGCAGCCAAGATCACGGGGGGGGATGGAGCACTGAAGCTTTCTTT
CASSQDHGGGWSTEAFF
>TRBJ2-1|.|TRBD2|13|TRBV6-5
TGTGCCAGCAGTTACTCGATGGCGGGGGGGCAGTTCTTC
CASSYSMAGGQFF
>TRBJ1-2|.|TRBD1|15|TRBV7-2
TGTGCCAGCAGCTTAGCGAGACAGGGTCCCTATGGCTACACCTTC
CASSLARQGPYGYTF
>TRBJ2-3|.|.|14|TRBV7-9
TGTGCCAGCAGCTTAAGTCAGTCCACAGATACGCAGTATTTT
CASSLSQSTDTQYF
>TRBJ2-7|.|.|11|TRBV5-1
TGCGCCAGCAGCCTCAGAGGGGAGCAGTACTTC
CASSLRGEQYF
>TRBJ1-2|.|.|13|TRBV7-2
TGTGCCAGCAGCTCCCCACAAATGTATGGCTACACCTTC
CASSSPQMYGYTF
>TRBJ1-1|.|.|15|TRBV14
TGTGCCAGCAGCCACCCTGTCAACACGAACACTGAAGCTTTCTTT
CASSHPVNTNTEAFF
>TRBJ1-3|.|.|15|TRBV6-5
TGTGCCAGCAGGAGAGACAGCACCTCTGGAAACACCATATATTTT
CASRRDSTSGNTIYF
>TRBJ2-5|.|.|15|TRBV7-6
TGTGCCAGCAGCTCCTCCCAGATAGGCGGGGAGACCCAGTACTTC
CASSSSQIGGETQYF
>TRBJ2-7|.|.|14|TRBV2
TGTGCCAGCAAATGGCAGGATAGCTCCTACGAGCAGTACTTC
CASKWQDSSYEQYF
>TRBJ2-3|.|.|14|TRBV5-4
TGTGCCAGCAGCTTGACTAGCCCCCGGGATACGCAGTATTTT
CASSLTSPRDTQYF
>TRBJ2-7|.|TRBD2|15|TRBV10-3
TGTGCCATCAGTTCGGGACTAGCGGGGTTTGACGAGCAGTACTTC
CAISSGLAGFDEQYF
>TRBJ1-3|.|.|16|TRBV21-1
TGTGCCAGCAGCTCCAAGGGGGGGGGCTTTGGAAACACCATATATTTT
CASSSKGGGFGNTIYF
>TRBJ2-7|.|.|16|TRBV4-3
TGCGCCAGCAGCCAAGGGAACAGGGCGCTTACCTACGAGCAGTACTTC
CASSQGNRALTYEQYF
>TRBJ1-4|.|TRBD1|14|TRBV11-3
TGTGCCAGCAGCCCCGGACAGGGGCATGAAAAACTGTTTTTT
CASSPGQGHEKLFF
>TRBJ2-5|once|TRBD2|15|TRBV19
TGTGCCAGTAGTTCAGCGGGGGCCTTCCAAGAGACCCAGTACTTC
CASSSAGAFQETQYF
>TRBJ2-7|.|TRBD1|13|TRBV30
TGTGCCTGGAGTGGGACAGGGCCCTACGAGCAGTACTTC
CAWSGTGPYEQYF
>TRBJ1-1|few|TRBD1|15|TRBV9
TGTGCCAGCAGCCAAGGACAGGGCATGAACACTGAAGCTTTCTTT
CASSQGQGMNTEAFF
>TRBJ1-2|.|.|12|TRBV29-1
TGCAGCGTTGAAGTCAGTACCTATGGCTACACCTTC
CSVEVSTYGYTF
>TRBJ2-6|.|.|16|TRBV7-9
TGTGCCAGCAGTTACTTCAGGGGCTCTGGGGCCAACGTCCTGACTTTC
CASSYFRGSGANVLTF
>TRBJ2-7|.|TRBD2|16|TRBV5-1
TGCGCCAGCAGCTTCGGACTAGCGGGGGGATCCTACGAGCAGTACTTC
CASSFGLAGGSYEQYF
>TRBJ2-3|once|.|13|TRBV4-3
TGCGCCAGCAGCCAAGAGACAGCGGGTACGCAGTATTTT
CASSQETAGTQYF
>TRBJ1-2|.|.|14|TRBV4-3
TGCGCCAGCAGCCAAGAGACCGGGTCGCATGGCTACACCTTC
CASSQETGSHGYTF
>TRBJ2-2|.|.|13|TRBV10-3
TGTGCCATCAGTGAGTCTGGCCCCGGGGAGCTGTTTTTT
CAISESGPGELFF
>TRBJ1-4|.|.|15|TRBV5-6
TGTGCCAGCAGCTTAAGGACAGAAATGTATGAAAAACTGTTTTTT
CASSLRTEMYEKLFF
>TRBJ2-1|.|TRBD2|17|TRBV5-1
TGCGCCAGCAGCCCATACGCCCCTAGCGGGGCGAACAATGAGCAGTTCTTC
CASSPYAPSGANNEQFF
>TRBJ2-1|.|.|15|TRBV18
TGTGCCAGCTCACCGGGCACCCTAAAATACAATGAGCAGTTCTTC
CASSPGTLKYNEQFF
>TRBJ1-6|.|.|13|TRBV15
TGTGCCACCAGCAGAGCCTCTAATTCACCCCTCCACTTT
CATSRASNSPLHF
>TRBJ2-1|.|TRBD2|17|TRBV5-8
TGTGCCAGCAGCTTGTTAGGTAGCGGGATTGCCTACAATGAGCAGTTCTTC
CASSLLGSGIAYNEQFF
>TRBJ2-4|.|TRBD2|18|TRBV7-2
TGTGCCAGCAGCCCGGGACTAGCGGATTCCTATGGCAAAAACATTCAGTACTTC
CASSPGLADSYGKNIQYF
>TRBJ1-3|.|.|15|TRBV4-2
TGTGCCAGCAGCCTGGACTCCTCCTCTGGAAACACCATATATTTT
CASSLDSSSGNTIYF
>TRBJ1-2|few|TRBD1|17|TRBV4-1
TGCGCCAGCAGCCTCCATCCCGGGACAGATGAATCATATGGCTACACCTTC
CASSLHPGTDESYGYTF
>TRBJ2-3|.|TRBD2|16|TRBV10-3
TGTGCCATCAGTGAGACCCTAGCGGGGCTCACAGATACGCAGTATTTT
CAISETLAGLTDTQYF
>TRBJ2-3|.|TRBD2|15|TRBV5-1
TGCGCCAGCAGCGGAGCGGGAGGAACCCCAGATACGCAGTATTTT
CASSGAGGTPDTQYF
>TRBJ1-3|.|.|13|TRBV18
TGTGCCAACAAAATCAGCTCTGGAAACACCATATATTTT
CANKISSGNTIYF
>TRBJ1-2|.|.|15|TRBV5-6
TGTGCCAGCAGCCTCGAGGCAACCGAGTGGTATGGCTACACCTTC
CASSLEATEWYGYTF
>TRBJ2-1|.|TRBD2|14|TRBV29-1
TGCAGCGGGGCTAGCGGGGGGTTCTACAATGAGCAGTTCTTC
CSGASGGFYNEQFF
>TRBJ1-6|.|.|15|TRBV5-5
TGTGCCAGCAGCTTCTCTGGGGACATTTATTCACCCCTCCACTTT
CASSFSGDIYSPLHF
>TRBJ1-2|.|TRBD1|12|TRBV5-1
TGCGCCAGCAGCCCCGGGACAGATTGGTACACCTTC
CASSPGTDWYTF
>TRBJ1-4|.|TRBD1|13|TRBV19
TGTGCCAGTAGTCTCGGGACAGATGAAAAACTGTTTTTT
CASSLGTDEKLFF
>TRBJ1-1|.|.|13|TRBV5-1
TGCGCCAGCAGCTTGGCCAAGAACACTGAAGCTTTCTTT
CASSLAKNTEAFF
>TRBJ2-3|once|.|12|TRBV5-1
TGCGCCAGCAGAGAGTCCGGGGATACGCAGTATTTT
CASRESGDTQYF
>TRBJ2-1|.|.|13|TRBV29-1
TGCAGCGTTGACCCCACACCCAACAATGAGCAGTTCTTC
CSVDPTPNNEQFF
>TRBJ2-3|.|TRBD2|16|TRBV9
TGTGCCAGCAGCGCGCGGGGGATAACTAGCACAGATACGCAGTATTTT
CASSARGITSTDTQYF
>TRBJ2-5|.|TRBD2|17|TRBV5-4
TGTGCCAGCAGCACGGGACTAGCGGGGGGTATTTGGGAGACCCAGTACTTC
CASSTGLAGGIWETQYF